The 27 T cell receptor beta chains below come from one sample, sequenced in a study of T-cell reconstitution after alpha-beta-depleted transplantation in children. Unique molecular identifiers were incorporated into the prepared TCRbeta library. Each CDR3 protein is one row after TCRdb ran MiXCR on the PCR reads. The sample consists of roughly 310,000 distinct CDR3 sequences, approximately 20% of them appearing once. The input for sequencing was PBMCs, mostly from graft donor cells, taken 180 days after TCRalphabeta/CD19-depleted stem cell transplant. These receptors originate from a male patient aged 10-17 years who had a stem cell transplant for acute lymphoblastic leukemia, so the T cells may come from the graft donor.

The table lists this clonotype with many counts. This chain joins TRBV12-3 or TRBV12-4 and TRBJ2-1, with a weak D call TRBD1 (6 bases). Trimming stripped 7 bases from V and 12 bases from J, with 16 bases between. The CDR3 loop spans 12 amino acids. In DNA form, the CDR3 reads TGTGCCAGCACCCAGACAGGCACCTGGCAGTTCTTC. This translates into CASTQTGTWQFF.

This clonotype showed up just a few times. The rearrangement links TRBV4-1 to TRBJ2-3, with 10 bases matching TRBD2. The CDR3 covers 20 residues. Germline-derived CDR1 and CDR2 are MGHRA and YSYEKL. V was pared by 0 bases and J by 5 bases, with 17 bases of the junction left unmatched. The CDR3 loop is CASSQDRGAGGPTSLDTQYF. The CDR3 DNA reads as TGCGCCAGCAGCCAAGATAGAGGAGCGGGAGGGCCTACATCTCTAGATACGCAGTATTTT.

This chain joins TRBV5-1 and TRBJ2-7; TRBD1 might be the D (6 bases). The CDR3 is 20 residues long. The germline V gene encodes CDR1 SGHRS and CDR2 YFSETQ. V dropped 0 bases and J dropped 0 bases, with 25 bases sitting between them. The CDR3 here is CASSLGFTGISYLSSYEQYF. The CDR3 DNA sequence: TGCGCCAGCAGCTTGGGTTTCACAGGGATAAGCTACCTAAGCTCCTACGAGCAGTACTTC.

This chain connects TRBV7-3 to TRBJ2-1, with 15 bases fitting TRBD2. J was trimmed by 2 bases and V by 5 bases; bases with no gene match: 10. CDR1 is SGHTA, CDR2 FQGTGA, per germline. The length of the CDR3 is 19 residues. The CDR3 loop reads CASSTSGLAGGIPYNEQFF. Here the CDR3 DNA reads TGTGCCAGCAGCACCTCGGGACTAGCGGGAGGAATCCCCTACAATGAGCAGTTCTTC. Full variable domain (rest looked up from reference TRBV7-3 and TRBJ2-1): GAGVSQTPSNKVTEKGKYVELRCDPISGHTALYWYRQSLGQGPEFLIYFQGTGAADDSGLPNDRFFAVRPEGSVSTLKIQRTERGDSAVYLCASSTSGLAGGIPYNEQFFGPGTRLTVL.

This rearrangement joins TRBV6-6 to TRBJ2-5, with D perhaps matching TRBD2 (6 bases). V lost 7 bases and J lost 7, with 13 bases in between. From germline, CDR1 is MNHNY and CDR2 SVGAGI (reference sequence). The CDR3 consists of 12 residues. CDR3 amino acids: CASTIDGGTQYF. The CDR3 DNA reads TGTGCCAGCACCATAGACGGGGGGACCCAGTACTTC.

This clonotype appeared a few times. The V call is TRBV12-3 or TRBV12-4, the J call TRBJ1-2, with 9 bases matching TRBD1. J gave up 4 bases and V 2 bases, and 2 bases lay outside the gene matches. The CDR3 is 14 amino acids. The CDR3 reads CASSLRDRAYGYTF. In nucleotides, the CDR3 is TGTGCCAGCAGTTTACGGGACAGGGCCTATGGCTACACCTTC.

This chain uses TRBV29-1 with TRBJ1-1; D gene uncertain. This CDR3 comprises 15 residues. CDR1 SQVTM and CDR2 ANQGSEA come from the germline V gene. V was shortened by 6 bases and J by 4 bases, with 21 bases between the two germline ends. The CDR3 reads CSVPVSPLLFTEAFF. The CDR3 coding sequence is TGCAGCGTCCCAGTGAGCCCCTTACTGTTCACTGAAGCTTTCTTT. The variable domain in full, completed from reference TRBV29-1 and TRBJ1-1, reads SAVISQKPSRDICQRGTSLTIQCQVDSQVTMMFWYRQQPGQSLTLIATANQGSEATYESGFVIDKFPISRPNLTFSTLTVSNMSPEDSSIYLCSVPVSPLLFTEAFFGQGTRLTVV.

This sequence joins TRBV6-2 or TRBV6-3 and TRBJ2-1; 8 nucleotides match TRBD1. V shed 0 bases and J 12 bases; nucleotides not matched to a gene: 16. The CDR3 is 17 amino acids. Germline CDR1 is MNHEY and CDR2 is SVGEGT. CDR3 region: CASSYSKGKDRANRQFF. CDR3 nucleotide sequence: TGTGCCAGCAGTTACTCGAAAGGGAAGGACAGGGCTAATAGGCAGTTCTTC.

The gene calls are TRBV5-4 and TRBJ2-7, with 7 bases that match TRBD2. The V gene end was trimmed by 4 bases and the J gene end by 2 bases; junction bases not matched to a gene: 15. Germline V lookup: CDR1 SGHNT, CDR2 YYREEE (reference sequence). The CDR3 contains 17 residues. CDR3 region: CASSSFVLSGTPYEQYF. CDR3 nucleotide sequence: TGTGCCAGCAGCAGCTTCGTGCTGAGCGGGACCCCCTACGAGCAGTACTTC.

The chain couples TRBV6-5 to TRBJ2-7, with D perhaps TRBD1 (7 bases). The V end lost 2 bases, the J end lost 7 bases, and 12 bases lay between the germline ends. This CDR3 has 13 residues. Germline V gives CDR1 MNHEY, CDR2 SVGAGI. CDR3 sequence (DNA): TGTGCCAGCAGTTACCCCAGGGGGAGGGAGCAGTACTTC. Protein: CASSYPRGREQYF.

There are a few counts of this clonotype. The chain links TRBV7-8 to TRBJ2-1; TRBD1 matches at 7 bases. Unmatched junction bases numbered 17, after V lost 5 bases and J lost 4 bases. Germline V lookup: CDR1 SGHVS, CDR2 FQNEAQ. The CDR3 is made up of 18 amino acids. CDR3 bases: TGTGCCAGCAGCGTATCGACAGGGCCGAATTTTTTTTACAATGAGCAGTTCTTC. Amino acids: CASSVSTGPNFFYNEQFF.

This clonotype has a single count. The CDR3 nucleotides are TGTGCCAGCAGTGACTCCAGGGTAGCAAGTCCCTACGAGCAGTACTTC. It codes for CASSDSRVASPYEQYF. This sequence joins TRBV6-4 and TRBJ2-7; tentative D call: TRBD1 (5 bases). The V gene lost 0 bases and the J gene lost 2 bases, with 14 bases spanning the gap. CDR1 is MRHNA and CDR2 is SNTAGT in the germline V gene. There are 16 residues in the CDR3.

A few counts support this clonotype. The chain joins TRBV7-9 to TRBJ1-2; TRBD1 is a possible D gene (5 bases). Trimming took 7 bases from V and 11 from J, leaving 23 bases between them. The CDR3 length is 14 residues. Germline V lookup: CDR1 SEHNR, CDR2 FQNEAQ (reference sequence). In nucleotides, the CDR3 is TGTGCCAGCAACCTTGACAGTTCGCTATGGTGGTACACCTTC. Encoded protein: CASNLDSSLWWYTF. Combining the CDR3 with reference TRBV7-9 and TRBJ1-2 gives the whole variable domain DTGVSQNPRHKITKRGQNVTFRCDPISEHNRLYWYRQTLGQGPEFLTYFQNEAQLEKSRLLSDRFSAERPKGSFSTLEIQRTEQGDSAMYLCASNLDSSLWWYTFGSGTRLTVV.

This clonotype was found a few times. The gene calls are TRBV5-8 and TRBJ2-7; 7 bases are shared with TRBD1. The CDR3 loop spans 15 amino acids. With V trimmed by 1 base and J by 3 bases, 7 bases remained unmatched. The germline V gene has CDR1 SGHTS and CDR2 YDEGEE. The CDR3 DNA sequence: TGTGCCAGCAGCTTGAAATGGGGACAGTTCTACGAGCAGTACTTC. It yields the protein CASSLKWGQFYEQYF.

The chain couples TRBV5-8 to TRBJ1-5; no definite D call. The CDR3 loop spans 15 amino acids. Trimming pared 4 bases from V and 4 bases from J, leaving 15 bases between. CDR1 is SGHTS, CDR2 YDEGEE, per germline. CDR3 sequence: CASSVLLTLNQPQHF. In nucleotides, the CDR3 is TGTGCCAGCAGCGTATTACTCACCCTTAATCAGCCCCAGCATTTT.

This clonotype was recorded a few times. This sequence joins TRBV4-1 and TRBJ2-7; TRBD1 agrees at 8 bases. CDR1 and CDR2 from the germline V gene are MGHRA and YSYEKL. The CDR3 is made up of 15 amino acids. After removal of 1 base from V and 1 base from J, the junction contained 3 bases not matched to a gene. This chain's CDR3 is CASSQAGTGSYEQYF. In DNA, the CDR3 is TGCGCCAGCAGCCAAGCGGGGACAGGATCCTACGAGCAGTACTTC.

This clonotype showed up just a few times. The chain has TRBV5-1 and TRBJ1-6; weak D call: TRBD1 (5 bases). Germline V gives CDR1 SGHRS, CDR2 YFSETQ. V was trimmed by 0 bases and J by 8 bases, leaving 12 bases between them. The CDR3 sequence is 15 residues long. The CDR3, as DNA: TGCGCCAGCAGCTTGGCGGGACTAAGGGATTCACCCCTCCACTTT. It codes for CASSLAGLRDSPLHF. Looking up the rest from reference TRBV5-1 and TRBJ1-6 gives the full variable domain: KAGVTQTPRYLIKTRGQQVTLSCSPISGHRSVSWYQQTPGQGLQFLFEYFSETQRNKGNFPGRFSGRQFSNSRSEMNVSTLELGDSALYLCASSLAGLRDSPLHFGNGTRLTVT.

This clonotype came up a few times. The V gene is TRBV15, the J gene TRBJ2-5; D remains unclear. Deletions cut 0 bases from V and 7 bases from J, with 0 bases between. The CDR3 has 10 amino acids. Germline V lookup: CDR1 LNHNV, CDR2 YYDKDF (reference sequence). CDR3 nucleotide sequence: TGTGCCACCAGCAGAGAGACCCAGTACTTC. Encoded protein: CATSRETQYF.

This clonotype was detected only a few times. J is TRBJ2-7 and V is TRBV4-1; maybe TRBD2 (5 bases). V dropped 0 bases and J dropped 6 bases, with 9 bases sitting between them. The germline V gene has CDR1 MGHRA and CDR2 YSYEKL. The CDR3 has 13 amino acids. This CDR3 reads CASSQELVFEQYF. For the CDR3, the DNA is TGCGCCAGCAGCCAAGAACTAGTTTTCGAGCAGTACTTC.

This clonotype was detected only a few times. The chain employs TRBV6-1 and TRBJ2-5; D is possibly TRBD1 (6 bases). The germline CDR1 and CDR2 sequences are MNHNS and SASEGT. Trimming shortened V by 5 bases and J by 4 bases, and 11 bases separated the two germline ends. The CDR3 contains 13 residues. CDR3 nucleotide sequence: TGTGCCAGCAGTCCGCGCAGGGGAGAGACCCAGTACTTC. This translates into CASSPRRGETQYF.

This chain joins TRBV20-1 and TRBJ2-5; D remains unclear. V shed 6 bases and J shed 7 bases, with 21 bases lying between them. CDR3 length: 14 amino acids. Germline V gene sequence: CDR1 DFQATT, CDR2 SNEGSKA (reference sequence). DNA for the CDR3: TGCAGTGCCTCCGATCGTCGGGTCGTTGGGACCCAGTACTTC. Encoded protein: CSASDRRVVGTQYF.

The V gene is TRBV29-1, the J gene TRBJ2-5; TRBD1 aligns across 7 bases. In germline, CDR1 is SQVTM, CDR2 ANQGSEA. The length of the CDR3 is 15 residues. J gave up 1 base and V 4 bases, and 9 bases lay outside the gene matches. For the CDR3, the DNA is TGCAGCGTTGGGGGCCCACACAGGGGCCAAGAGACCCAGTACTTC. Translating gives CSVGGPHRGQETQYF.

The V gene is TRBV5-6, the J gene TRBJ2-7; D is unresolved. Germline V gene data show CDR1 as SGHDT and CDR2 as YYEEEE. Trimming took off 0 bases at V and 9 bases at J, with 13 bases between the two ends. CDR3 length: 13 residues. DNA for the CDR3: TGTGCCAGCAGCTTGGGTTATAGGGCCGGGCAGTACTTC. It yields the protein CASSLGYRAGQYF.

This clonotype was detected only a few times. J is TRBJ2-4 and V is TRBV24-1; 11 bases are a match to TRBD2. This CDR3 contains 17 residues. CDR1 and CDR2 (germline): KGHDR, SFDVKD. V lost 3 bases, J lost 0 bases, and 3 bases stayed unmatched. The CDR3, as DNA: TGTGCCACCAGTGATCGTACTAGCGGGGGAGCCAAAAACATTCAGTACTTC. It encodes CATSDRTSGGAKNIQYF.

The rearrangement joins TRBV11-2 to TRBJ1-5, with D hard to call. The length of the CDR3 is 13 residues. The germline V gene encodes CDR1 SGHAT and CDR2 FQNNGV. Trimming cost V 3 bases and J 4 bases, with 7 bases left between them. CDR3 nucleotides: TGTGCCAGCAGCTTTTGGGTTAATCAGCCCCAGCATTTT. Its protein product is CASSFWVNQPQHF. Drawing the rest from reference TRBV11-2 and TRBJ1-5, the complete variable domain is EAGVAQSPRYKIIEKRQSVAFWCNPISGHATLYWYQQILGQGPKLLIQFQNNGVVDDSQLPKDRFSAERLKGVDSTLKIQPAKLEDSAVYLCASSFWVNQPQHFGDGTRLSIL.

V and J are TRBV7-9 and TRBJ1-1; D unclear. Trimming left V 0 bases short and J 7 bases short, with 9 bases between. Germline V gene data show CDR1 as SEHNR and CDR2 as FQNEAQ (reference sequence). This CDR3 is built from 13 residues. The CDR3 spells CASSLAPSVEAFF. The CDR3 DNA follows: TGTGCCAGCAGCTTAGCCCCGAGTGTTGAAGCTTTCTTT.

This chain joins TRBV7-2 and TRBJ2-3; TRBD2 matches 8 bases. The CDR3 is made up of 16 amino acids. CDR1 SGHTA and CDR2 FQGNSA come from the germline V gene. V was pared by 2 bases and J by 11 bases, with 15 bases of the junction left unmatched. CDR3 in DNA: TGTGCCAGCAGCTTAATCACGGGAGGGCCCTCTCGGGGGCAGTATTTT. Translating gives CASSLITGGPSRGQYF.